This TCR beta chain comes out of a study of shared clonotypes between healthy human individuals. Study-level points and caveats: Although depth was large, rarefaction showed that sequencing of the sorted subsets was incomplete.

Details on this clone: Its antigen is not known.

This table comes from immunoSEQ multiplex PCR, and its TCRdb copy is limited to in-frame clones, with some not included. The data contain approximately 1.4 million clones, approximately 98% of them singletons. The V gene lost 4 bases and the J gene lost 7 bases, with 18 bases spanning the gap. CDR1 and CDR2 from the germline V gene are SGHNT and YYREEE (reference sequence). The CDR3 extends over 15 amino acids. The rearrangement links TRBV5-4 to TRBJ2-4; tentative D call: TRBD2 (6 bases). The clonotype comes from a man aged 30 to 39 in good health. The sample taken for sequencing was naive CD4+ T cells sorted from blood. Sample subset: CD45RA+ positively selected. The CDR3 DNA reads TGTGCCAGCAGCCCTAGGAGGGAGGTGGGGAACATTCAGTACTTC. Its translation is CASSPRREVGNIQYF.